The 22 T cell receptor beta chains given below trace back to one sample, sequenced in a study of chemoradiotherapy in HPV16-positive cancers. Clones were sequenced by immunoSEQ multiplex PCR, and TCRdb holds only the in-frame ones, with some missing. The table includes around 9,800 clones, over 70% detected once. This material was obtained from a patient who underwent chemoradiotherapy. These receptors all come from a human donor with HPV-associated anogenital cancer.

The chain combines TRBV18 with TRBJ2-5; tentative D call: TRBD2 (6 bases). Germline V lookup: CDR1 KGHSH, CDR2 LQKENI. The CDR3 extends over 15 amino acids. V shed 4 bases and J shed 4 bases, with 16 bases lying between them. This CDR3 reads CASSHMRGEGETQYF. CDR3 DNA: TGTGCCAGCTCACATATGCGGGGAGAGGGAGAGACCCAGTACTTC.

The chain joins TRBV28 to TRBJ2-1; 8 bases are a match to TRBD1. The germline V gene encodes CDR1 MDHEN and CDR2 SYDVKM. V was clipped by 10 bases and J by 2 bases; unmatched bases: 10. The CDR3 sequence is 15 residues long. CDR3 in DNA: TGTGCCACCTATGGCCAGGGGGCCACCTACAATGAGCAGTTCTTC. This encodes CATYGQGATYNEQFF.

This chain links TRBV7-9 with TRBJ2-5, with D possibly being TRBD1 (6 bases). Germline V gene data show CDR1 as SEHNR and CDR2 as FQNEAQ (reference sequence). V was pared by 5 bases and J by 1 base, with 8 bases between. The CDR3 is 13 amino acids. CDR3 amino acids: CASSPDSQETQYF. The CDR3 DNA reads TGTGCCAGCAGCCCGGACAGCCAAGAGACCCAGTACTTC.

The chain carries TRBV5-5 and TRBJ1-5; TRBD1 matches at 9 bases. Looked up from germline, CDR1 is SGHKS and CDR2 is YYEKEE (reference sequence). This CDR3 is built from 14 residues. Trimming removed 4 bases from V and 6 bases from J; junction bases left unmatched: 5. CDR3 protein: CASSTGQGSQPQHF. In DNA, the CDR3 is TGTGCCAGCAGCACCGGACAGGGGAGTCAGCCCCAGCATTTT.

This clone was detected only a few times. This chain joins TRBV14 and TRBJ1-4; D perhaps matches TRBD1 (5 bases). Trimming stripped 2 bases from V and 6 bases from J, with 19 bases between. The CDR3 runs to 17 residues. Per the germline V gene, CDR1 is SGHDN and CDR2 is FVKESK. The DNA for the CDR3 is TGTGCCAGCAGCCAACCAACCCTTTGGGGGTCGGATGAAAAACTGTTTTTT. It codes for CASSQPTLWGSDEKLFF.

To note about this clone: Within the sample, other DNA sequences also encode this same CDR3. V gene TRBV6-5 combines with J gene TRBJ1-4, with a weak D call TRBD1 (5 bases). Germline loops: CDR1 MNHEY, CDR2 SVGAGI. The V and J ends lost 7 bases and 6 bases respectively, with 15 bases between them. The CDR3 sequence is 14 residues long. The CDR3 region has the DNA TGTGCCAGCAAGGACCAGGGATGGGATGAAAAACTGTTTTTT. This codes for CASKDQGWDEKLFF.

In its sample, this clone was seen once. The chain carries TRBV9 and TRBJ2-6; TRBD2 agrees at 14 bases. The CDR3 spans 21 residues. Unmatched junction bases numbered 12, after V lost 4 bases and J lost 0 bases. CDR1 and CDR2 from the germline V gene are SGDLS and YYNGEE. In nucleotides, the CDR3 is TGTGCCAGCAGCCTCAGAACGGGACTAGCGGGGGTTTTCTCTGGGGCCAACGTCCTGACTTTC. Amino acids: CASSLRTGLAGVFSGANVLTF.

The chain employs TRBV9 and TRBJ1-2, with D uncertain. The CDR3 has 15 amino acids. Germline assignment: CDR1 SGDLS and CDR2 YYNGEE. The ends were cut back, 1 base at V and 2 bases at J, with 12 bases in the middle. Written as DNA, the CDR3 is TGTGCCAGCAGCGTAACGCGGAGAGGGAACTATGGCTACACCTTC. It specifies CASSVTRRGNYGYTF.

The rearrangement links TRBV18 to TRBJ2-7; the D gene is possibly TRBD1 (7 bases). Germline CDR1 reads KGHSH; CDR2 reads LQKENI. V was clipped by 2 bases and J by 6 bases, with 14 bases between them. CDR3 length equals 14 residues. The CDR3 DNA sequence: TGTGCCAGCTCACCAAACAGGGGAGGTCGCGAGCAGTACTTC. Protein product: CASSPNRGGREQYF. The complete variable domain, with remaining parts taken from reference TRBV18 and TRBJ2-7, reads NAGVMQNPRHLVRRRGQEARLRCSPMKGHSHVYWYRQLPEEGLKFMVYLQKENIIDESGMPKERFSAEFPKEGPSILRIQQVVRGDSAAYFCASSPNRGGREQYFGPGTRLTVT.

The chain couples TRBV5-1 to TRBJ2-1; 8 nucleotides align to TRBD2. The length of the CDR3 is 17 residues. The germline V gene has CDR1 SGHRS and CDR2 YFSETQ. Trimming cost V 1 base and J 7 bases; bases outside gene matches: 13. CDR3 sequence: CASSLFSTGGAQNEQFF. CDR3 in DNA: TGCGCCAGCAGCTTGTTCTCGACCGGGGGGGCTCAGAATGAGCAGTTCTTC.

This chain links TRBV2 with TRBJ2-5, with 9 bases lining up with TRBD1. Germline assignment: CDR1 SNHLY and CDR2 FYNNEI. The CDR3 loop spans 15 amino acids. J lost 6 bases, V lost 6 bases, and 11 bases had no gene match. The CDR3 reads CASSVGQGTGKTQYF. The CDR3 bases are TGTGCCAGCAGCGTGGGACAGGGTACGGGAAAGACCCAGTACTTC.

This sequence joins TRBV5-1 and TRBJ1-4; 9 positions match TRBD1. Per germline, CDR1 SGHRS and CDR2 YFSETQ. V lost 0 bases and J lost 12; bases outside the gene matches: 3. The CDR3 runs to 13 residues. In DNA form, the CDR3 reads TGCGCCAGCAGCTTGGAGGGACAGGGAGAACTGTTTTTT. Translated, it gives CASSLEGQGELFF.

This chain uses TRBV11-3 with TRBJ1-5; D is ambiguous. V lost 3 bases and J lost 6, with 15 bases in between. The germline gives CDR1 SGHNT, CDR2 YENEEA. There are 15 residues in the CDR3. This CDR3 reads CASSFFTGLRQPQHF. The CDR3 DNA reads as TGTGCCAGCAGCTTCTTCACTGGGCTCCGTCAGCCCCAGCATTTT.

This clone showed up just once. The rearrangement links TRBV19 to TRBJ1-5, with a possible D match to TRBD1 (5 bases). The CDR3 spans 15 residues. Trimming pared 1 base from V and 9 bases from J, leaving 16 bases between. Germline-derived CDR1 and CDR2 are LNHDA and SQIVND (reference sequence). This chain's CDR3 is CASSIVGRAPRPQHF. The CDR3 coding sequence is TGTGCCAGTAGTATAGTAGGCAGGGCCCCCCGGCCCCAGCATTTT.

This chain joins TRBV11-3 and TRBJ2-7; D is uncertain. Trimming shortened V by 3 bases and J by 5 bases, and 5 bases separated the two germline ends. The CDR3 covers 11 residues. Looked up from germline, CDR1 is SGHNT and CDR2 is YENEEA. CDR3 loop: CASSFGNEQYF. The CDR3 nucleotides read TGTGCCAGCAGCTTCGGTAACGAGCAGTACTTC.

The chain carries TRBV7-6 and TRBJ2-5; either TRBD1 or TRBD2 may supply D (6 bases each). Germline loops: CDR1 SGHVS, CDR2 FNYEAQ. The CDR3 sequence is 14 residues long. V dropped 2 bases and J dropped 7 bases, with 14 bases sitting between them. Here the CDR3 reads CASSLYRVGGTQYF. The CDR3 bases are TGTGCCAGCAGCTTATACAGGGTGGGGGGGACCCAGTACTTC.

The V call is TRBV6-6, the J call TRBJ1-1; 11 bases fit TRBD1. Germline V gene data show CDR1 as MNHNY and CDR2 as SVGAGI (reference sequence). The CDR3 contains 16 residues. The J segment lost 5 bases and the V segment lost 4 bases, leaving 9 bases of the junction unmatched. The CDR3 DNA is TGTGCCAGCAGTTCATCATCCGGGACAGGGGGAACTGAAGCTTTCTTT. Encoded protein: CASSSSSGTGGTEAFF.

The rearrangement joins TRBV9 to TRBJ2-1; D may be TRBD1 or TRBD2 (5 bases each). This CDR3 region has 13 residues. Germline CDR1 SGDLS, CDR2 YYNGEE. The V gene lost 5 bases and the J gene lost 7 bases, with 13 bases spanning the gap. The CDR3 is CASSKTGPNEQFF. The CDR3 DNA follows: TGTGCCAGCAGTAAGACGGGGCCTAATGAGCAGTTCTTC.

This clone was observed a handful of times. V usage is TRBV7-2 and J usage is TRBJ2-3; D not certain. The germline V gene has CDR1 SGHTA and CDR2 FQGNSA. The CDR3 totals 12 residues. Trimming stripped 5 bases from V and 0 bases from J, with 3 bases between. The CDR3 bases are TGTGCCAGCAGCATAAGCACAGATACGCAGTATTTT. This translates into CASSISTDTQYF.

The CDR3 sequence is CAWSIRTSRYNEQFF. CDR3 sequence (DNA): TGTGCCTGGAGTATCAGGACTAGTCGCTACAATGAGCAGTTCTTC. The genes are TRBV30 and TRBJ2-1; 7 bases agree with TRBD2. CDR1 is GTSNPN, CDR2 SVGIG, per germline (reference sequence). The CDR3 is 15 residues long. V shed 2 bases, J shed 3 bases, and the junction held 7 bases outside the gene matches.

This chain connects TRBV19 to TRBJ2-1; TRBD2 matches 11 bases. The CDR3 sequence is 15 residues long. Germline V gene data show CDR1 as LNHDA and CDR2 as SQIVND (reference sequence). The J segment lost 6 bases and the V segment lost 6 bases, leaving 7 bases of the junction unmatched. The CDR3 protein is CASRGPGLAVNEQFF. The CDR3 region has the DNA TGTGCCAGTAGGGGGCCGGGACTAGCGGTCAATGAGCAGTTCTTC.

The V call is TRBV7-2, the J call TRBJ1-3, with no clear D. Trimming took 0 bases from V and 7 from J, leaving 1 base between them. The CDR3 is 11 amino acids. Germline V gene sequence: CDR1 SGHTA, CDR2 FQGNSA. CDR3 in DNA: TGTGCCAGCAGCTTAGCCAACACCATATATTTT. This sequence encodes CASSLANTIYF.